This T cell receptor (beta chain) is from a study of beta chain features in type 1 diabetes. Study conclusions and caveats: Within each of all four CD4+ subsets, Type 1 diabetes patients had TCRB CDR3s that were moderately but significantly shorter. For patients, the naive, central memory and Treg TCRB repertoires appeared more alike than for healthy donors.

Note on this clone: The antigen remains undetermined.

Trimming removed 2 bases at V and 0 bases at J, with 5 bases between. The germline gives CDR1 KGHSH, CDR2 LQKENI. This CDR3 is built from 13 residues. Since all of the isolated RNA was reverse transcribed, expressed TCRB transcripts were what got sequenced. Some clones are missing from TCRdb's copy, which holds only in-frame ones; the method was immunoSEQ multiplex PCR. The sample yields about 160,000 clones, around a tenth seen once. The chain carries TRBV18 and TRBJ2-7; D uncertain. The sequencing sample was made of central memory CD4+ T cells from blood. The sequence was collected from a man aged 25-45 years with type 1 diabetes. The CDR3 spells CASSPYRSYEQYF. The CDR3 DNA is TGTGCCAGCTCACCATATCGCTCCTACGAGCAGTACTTC.